This passage covers 19 T cell receptor beta chains from one sample sequenced in a study of T-cell reconstitution after alpha-beta-depleted transplantation in children (dated by TCRdb to 2015 to 2016). The sample's treatment or condition label, decoded: allogeneic hematopoietic cell transplantation with graft depleted of TCRalphabeta T cells and CD19 B cells. Library method: PCR. The sequencing machine was an Illumina HiSeq 2500. Molecular barcoding was employed in the preparation of TCR libraries, with unique molecular identifiers being used to normalize TCRbeta repertoire quantification. The raw public reads went through TCRdb reprocessing: fastp at Q25, MiXCR clone calling, in-frame beta chains kept. For every CDR3 protein sequence, its rows merge into one entry that carries the most common genes and DNA. The sample table contains about 440,000 distinct CDR3 sequences; only one count was recorded for approximately 42% of them. The top ten clonotypes cover 27% of the sample.

The input for sequencing was PBMCs, taken before TCRalphabeta/CD19-depleted stem cell transplant. The receptor source for this set is a girl aged 2-10 years with aplastic anemia, due to receive a stem cell transplant.

The chain is built from TRBV7-2 and TRBJ1-6, with 7 bases that match TRBD1. Unmatched junction bases numbered 3, after V lost 0 bases and J lost 7 bases. Germline CDR1 and CDR2: SGHTA and FQGNSA. The CDR3 extends over 15 amino acids. The CDR3 region has the DNA TGTGCCAGCAGCTTAGCGACAGGGATGAATTCACCCCTCCACTTT. Its protein product is CASSLATGMNSPLHF. Full variable domain (rest looked up from reference TRBV7-2 and TRBJ1-6): GAGVSQSPSNKVTEKGKDVELRCDPISGHTALYWYRQSLGQGLEFLIYFQGNSAPDKSGLPSDRFSAERTGGSVSTLTIQRTQQEDSAVYLCASSLATGMNSPLHFGNGTRLTVT.

This clonotype appeared a single time. The rearrangement joins TRBV27 to TRBJ2-2, with TRBD1 matching 7 bases. Germline-derived CDR1 and CDR2 are MNHEY and SMNVEV (reference sequence). The CDR3 spans 12 residues. The J segment lost 6 bases and the V segment lost 8 bases, leaving 3 bases of the junction unmatched. The CDR3 region is CASQGVAGELFF. CDR3 nucleotide sequence: TGTGCCAGCCAGGGGGTCGCCGGGGAGCTGTTTTTT.

This clonotype occurred a few times. The chain links TRBV6-2 or TRBV6-3 to TRBJ2-2; D is uncertain. The length of the CDR3 is 15 residues. Trimming removed 2 bases at V and 6 bases at J, with 13 bases between. Per the germline V gene, CDR1 is MNHEY and CDR2 is SVGEGT. As DNA, the CDR3 is TGTGCCAGCAGTTACCCCAATGGGCTGGCCGGGGAGCTGTTTTTT. Protein: CASSYPNGLAGELFF.

The chain joins TRBV5-1 to TRBJ2-7; 7 bases are shared with TRBD1. Germline-derived CDR1 and CDR2 are SGHRS and YFSETQ. The CDR3 is 15 amino acids. Trimming cost V 4 bases and J 0 bases; bases outside gene matches: 7. The CDR3 bases are TGCGCCAGCAGCCAGGACAGGAGCCTCTCCTACGAGCAGTACTTC. Its translation: CASSQDRSLSYEQYF.

In this sample, this clonotype turned up once. The chain combines TRBV6-5 with TRBJ1-3, with a tentative D call TRBD1 (6 bases). In germline, CDR1 is MNHEY, CDR2 SVGAGI. This CDR3 has 16 amino acids. Trimming left V 0 bases short and J 2 bases short, with 11 bases between. For the CDR3, the DNA is TGTGCCAGCAGTTACTCGCAGACAGGTCCTGGAAACACCATATATTTT. This translates into CASSYSQTGPGNTIYF.

This clonotype occurred a few times. The chain couples TRBV20-1 to TRBJ2-7; 9 bases align to TRBD1. Germline CDR1 reads DFQATT; CDR2 reads SNEGSKA (reference sequence). The CDR3 is 13 residues long. The V segment lost 5 bases and the J segment 0 bases; nucleotides outside the gene matches: 2. Written as DNA, the CDR3 is TGCAGTGCTTGGGACAGGGACTCCTACGAGCAGTACTTC. Translated: CSAWDRDSYEQYF.

This chain links TRBV20-1 with TRBJ2-5, with TRBD2 as a possible D gene (5 bases). V was cut by 2 bases and J by 2 bases, with 9 bases left in between. CDR3 size: 13 residues. CDR1 DFQATT and CDR2 SNEGSKA come from the germline V gene (reference sequence). DNA of the CDR3: TGCAGTGCTAGAAGAGGGCTACAAGAGACCCAGTACTTC. This codes for CSARRGLQETQYF.

The chain is built from TRBV27 and TRBJ2-1; TRBD2 matches at 9 bases. The CDR3 covers 21 residues. CDR1 is MNHEY and CDR2 is SMNVEV in the germline V gene (reference sequence). The V segment lost 2 bases and the J segment 4 bases; nucleotides outside the gene matches: 21. The CDR3 sequence: CASSLPPRRSGRSPLYNEQFF. The CDR3, as DNA: TGTGCCAGCAGTTTACCCCCGAGAAGGAGCGGGAGGTCCCCACTTTACAATGAGCAGTTCTTC.

This chain's CDR3 is CASTQLTTTEAFF. DNA for the CDR3: TGTGCCAGCACCCAACTGACGACCACTGAAGCTTTCTTT. This chain links TRBV6-6 with TRBJ1-1; D uncertain. CDR1 is MNHNY and CDR2 is SVGAGI in the germline V gene (reference sequence). V lost 7 bases and J 4 bases, leaving 13 bases between the germline ends. The CDR3 consists of 13 residues.

The chain employs TRBV29-1 and TRBJ1-5; 7 nucleotides agree with TRBD1. V shed 6 bases, J shed 3 bases, and the junction held 5 bases outside the gene matches. CDR1 is SQVTM, CDR2 ANQGSEA, per germline. The CDR3 is 13 residues long. CDR3 in amino acids: CSVRQGVNQPQHF. The CDR3 region has the DNA TGCAGCGTCCGACAGGGCGTCAATCAGCCCCAGCATTTT.

This clonotype occurred a few times. V is TRBV5-1 and J is TRBJ2-6; 11 bases align to TRBD2. The germline V gene encodes CDR1 SGHRS and CDR2 YFSETQ. With V trimmed by 2 bases and J by 0 bases, 7 bases remained unmatched. This CDR3 comprises 19 residues. The CDR3 spells CASSFRTSGLGSGANVLTF. DNA for the CDR3: TGCGCCAGCAGCTTCCGGACTAGCGGGCTGGGCTCTGGGGCCAACGTCCTGACTTTC.

The chain combines TRBV27 with TRBJ2-1; 8 bases agree with TRBD1. The CDR3 contains 14 residues. Trimming took 5 bases from V and 4 from J; bases not matched to a gene: 4. CDR1 and CDR2 from the germline V gene are MNHEY and SMNVEV (reference sequence). CDR3 bases: TGTGCCAGCAGTCCTACAGGGGGATACAATGAGCAGTTCTTC. Translation gives CASSPTGGYNEQFF.

This clonotype was observed a handful of times. The rearrangement links TRBV29-1 to TRBJ1-1; tentatively, D is TRBD1 (6 bases). Trimming shortened V by 6 bases and J by 6 bases, and 23 bases separated the two germline ends. This CDR3 comprises 15 residues. Germline V gene lookup returns CDR1 SQVTM and CDR2 ANQGSEA. CDR3 protein: CSVRPPTGPRAEAFF. The CDR3 DNA sequence: TGCAGCGTCCGCCCCCCCACAGGGCCTCGCGCTGAAGCTTTCTTT.

The sample holds a few counts of this clonotype. This chain connects TRBV5-1 to TRBJ2-7; TRBD2 might be the D (5 bases). The V end lost 4 bases, the J end lost 0 bases, and 11 bases lay between the germline ends. The CDR3 extends over 14 amino acids. Per the germline V gene, CDR1 is SGHRS and CDR2 is YFSETQ. CDR3 coding DNA: TGCGCCAGCAGCACCGGACTCGACTCCTACGAGCAGTACTTC. It translates to CASSTGLDSYEQYF. The variable domain in full, completed from reference TRBV5-1 and TRBJ2-7, reads KAGVTQTPRYLIKTRGQQVTLSCSPISGHRSVSWYQQTPGQGLQFLFEYFSETQRNKGNFPGRFSGRQFSNSRSEMNVSTLELGDSALYLCASSTGLDSYEQYFGPGTRLTVT.

V and J are TRBV5-1 and TRBJ2-1; the match to TRBD2 covers 7 bases. The trim removed 0 bases at V and 8 bases at J, leaving 8 bases unmatched. This CDR3 is 15 amino acids long. CDR1 is SGHRS and CDR2 is YFSETQ in the germline V gene. This chain's CDR3 is CASSLEGGRGDEQFF. Written as DNA, the CDR3 is TGCGCCAGCAGCTTGGAGGGCGGGAGAGGGGATGAGCAGTTCTTC. Supplemented by reference TRBV5-1 and TRBJ2-1, the full variable domain reads KAGVTQTPRYLIKTRGQQVTLSCSPISGHRSVSWYQQTPGQGLQFLFEYFSETQRNKGNFPGRFSGRQFSNSRSEMNVSTLELGDSALYLCASSLEGGRGDEQFFGPGTRLTVL.

Worth noting for this clonotype: One end of the junction does not line up with germline, which may come from a read error. The V gene is TRBV12-3 or TRBV12-4, the J gene TRBJ2-6, with D maybe TRBD1 (5 bases). The CDR3 is made up of 14 amino acids. The chain's CDR3 is CASRGLSGANVPTF. The CDR3 region has the DNA TGTGCCAGCAGGGGGCTCTCTGGGGCCAACGTCCCGACTTTC.

This CDR3 is CASSSVDYYGYTF. CDR3 nucleotide sequence: TGCGCCAGCAGCTCGGTGGACTACTATGGCTACACCTTC. The chain has TRBV5-1 and TRBJ1-2, with D hard to call. V was trimmed by 3 bases and J by 3 bases, leaving 9 bases between them. This CDR3 comprises 13 residues. The germline V gene encodes CDR1 SGHRS and CDR2 YFSETQ.

A few counts support this clonotype. The chain joins TRBV18 to TRBJ2-7, with a possible D match to TRBD2 (5 bases). Between the trimmed V and J ends, which lost 1 base and 3 bases, there was a span of 16 bases. Germline values: CDR1 KGHSH, CDR2 LQKENI. The CDR3 is 16 residues long. The CDR3, as DNA: TGTGCCAGCTCACCACGGGGTGGGAGTGAAGGCTACGAGCAGTACTTC. Its translation: CASSPRGGSEGYEQYF.

The V call is TRBV20-1, the J call TRBJ2-3, with 11 bases lining up with TRBD2. The germline V gene encodes CDR1 DFQATT and CDR2 SNEGSKA (reference sequence). The V and J ends lost 1 base and 3 bases, in that order; junction bases with no gene match: 3. The CDR3 spans 15 residues. CDR3 nucleotides: TGCAGTGCTAGAGCACTAGCGGGAGTAACAGATACGCAGTATTTT. Residues: CSARALAGVTDTQYF.